The 17 T cell receptor beta chains below were found in one sample sequenced in a study of CD8 T cells in ankylosing spondylitis. TCRdb called the 5' RACE reads again in MiXCR, with one record for every CDR3 protein. The sample carries some 290,000 distinct CDR3 sequences, around 19% recorded once. Sequenced material: blood, either unsorted or a sorted T cell fraction (not recorded which). These receptors all stem from a male donor with ankylosing spondylitis or in good health (not recorded which).

The V call is TRBV3-1, the J call TRBJ1-2, with TRBD1 as a possible D gene (6 bases). V lost 0 bases, J lost 5 bases, and 19 bases lay in between. There are 17 residues in the CDR3. Germline lookup yields CDR1 LGHDT and CDR2 YNNKEL (reference sequence). CDR3 sequence (DNA): TGTGCCAGCAGCCAAGATGGTGGTGGGGGGCGATATTATGGCTACACCTTC. Amino acid sequence: CASSQDGGGGRYYGYTF.

V is TRBV12-3 or TRBV12-4 and J is TRBJ2-2; TRBD1 matches 7 bases. V gave up 7 bases and J gave up 2 bases; unmatched junction bases: 10. The CDR3 has 16 residues. CDR3 in amino acids: CASTPGNRGNTGELFF. CDR3 coding DNA: TGTGCCAGCACTCCCGGAAACAGGGGCAACACCGGGGAGCTGTTTTTT.

CDR3 sequence: CASSLEPGTSGSTDTQYF. The CDR3 bases are TGTGCCAGCAGCTTAGAACCCGGGACTAGCGGGAGCACAGATACGCAGTATTTT. The chain has TRBV7-6 and TRBJ2-3; 12 bases align to TRBD2. The CDR3 spans 18 residues. Germline lookup yields CDR1 SGHVS and CDR2 FNYEAQ. Losses at the gene ends were 1 base for V and 0 bases for J; bases not matched to a gene: 5.

This chain joins TRBV11-2 and TRBJ2-7; D is possibly TRBD1 or TRBD2 (5 bases each). The CDR3 totals 14 residues. With 5 bases removed from V and 4 bases from J, the gap between germline ends came to 15 bases. Germline V CDR1 and CDR2: SGHAT, FQNNGV. As DNA, the CDR3 is TGTGCCAGCAGCACACCGGGACGAGGATACGAGCAGTACGTC. The encoded protein is CASSTPGRGYEQYV.

This clonotype has just one count. The chain employs TRBV27 and TRBJ1-2; weak D call: TRBD1 (6 bases). CDR3 length equals 14 residues. V dropped 5 bases and J dropped 5 bases, with 15 bases sitting between them. Per the germline V gene, CDR1 is MNHEY and CDR2 is SMNVEV (reference sequence). CDR3 loop: CASSTDRMGYGYTF. Here the CDR3 DNA reads TGTGCCAGCAGTACCGACAGGATGGGGTATGGCTACACCTTC.

This clonotype was detected only a few times. V and J are TRBV27 and TRBJ2-3, with 9 bases lining up with TRBD2. Trimming at V came to 5 bases and at J to 6 bases, leaving 12 bases not matched to a gene. The CDR3 covers 16 residues. Germline V gene sequence: CDR1 MNHEY, CDR2 SMNVEV (reference sequence). CDR3 DNA sequence: TGTGCCAGCAGTACTCTAGCGGGACTCGTTGGGGATACGCAGTATTTT. Translating it yields CASSTLAGLVGDTQYF.

This clonotype has a single count. J is TRBJ1-2 and V is TRBV28; TRBD1 might be the D (5 bases). The ends were cut back, 6 bases at V and 5 bases at J, with 16 bases in the middle. Germline V CDR1 and CDR2: MDHEN, SYDVKM. This CDR3 has 14 amino acids. CDR3 nucleotide sequence: TGTGCCAGCAGGCCTCGAGGGGATGTTTATGGCTACACCTTC. It codes for CASRPRGDVYGYTF.

This clonotype was seen at least ten times. The CDR3 loop is CASSLAGMGTEAFF. DNA of the CDR3: TGCGCCAGCAGCTTAGCAGGAATGGGGACTGAAGCTTTCTTT. This chain joins TRBV5-1 and TRBJ1-1; D gene uncertain. The V end was cut by 2 bases, the J end by 5 bases, with 13 bases between. The germline CDR1 and CDR2 sequences are SGHRS and YFSETQ. CDR3 length: 14 amino acids.

This clonotype was seen ten or more times. DNA of the CDR3: TGTGCCAGCAGCGTAGCGACAGGGAACGGAAACACCATATATTTT. This gives the protein CASSVATGNGNTIYF. V gene TRBV9 combines with J gene TRBJ1-3; TRBD1 aligns across 7 bases. The trim removed 0 bases at V and 4 bases at J, leaving 4 bases unmatched. CDR3 size: 15 residues. CDR1 and CDR2 (germline): SGDLS, YYNGEE.

The CDR3 DNA reads as TGCAGTGCTAGAGGGACTCGACAGGGCCTAAATCAGCCCCAGCATTTT. It encodes CSARGTRQGLNQPQHF. The chain combines TRBV20-1 with TRBJ1-5; 7 nucleotides align to TRBD1. This CDR3 has 16 amino acids. Germline CDR1 and CDR2: DFQATT and SNEGSKA (reference sequence). J was trimmed by 4 bases and V by 1 base; bases with no gene match: 10.

This clonotype came up a few times. V and J are TRBV28 and TRBJ1-5; maybe TRBD1 (6 bases). V was shortened by 2 bases and J by 2 bases, with 19 bases between the two germline ends. Looked up from germline, CDR1 is MDHEN and CDR2 is SYDVKM. The CDR3 has 18 amino acids. In DNA form, the CDR3 reads TGTGCCAGCAGTTTAACCCTCACAGGGAAAGTGGGCAATCAGCCCCAGCATTTT. Translation gives CASSLTLTGKVGNQPQHF.

This clonotype was counted a few times. The chain has TRBV29-1 and TRBJ2-5, with 10 bases that match TRBD1. With 4 bases clipped from V and 4 bases from J, the junction kept 0 bases outside the gene matches. This CDR3 spans 12 amino acids. Germline CDR1 SQVTM, CDR2 ANQGSEA. The DNA of the CDR3 is TGCAGCGTTGGGACAGGGGGAGAGACCCAGTACTTC. Translated: CSVGTGGETQYF.

The V gene is TRBV4-1, the J gene TRBJ1-1; possible D gene TRBD1, 6 bases. The length of the CDR3 is 16 residues. Trimming shortened V by 0 bases and J by 4 bases, and 15 bases separated the two germline ends. CDR1 and CDR2 (germline): MGHRA, YSYEKL. Here the CDR3 reads CASSQDLGGLGTEAFF. CDR3 nucleotide sequence: TGCGCCAGCAGCCAAGATCTCGGGGGCCTGGGCACTGAAGCTTTCTTT.

The chain carries TRBV29-1 and TRBJ1-2; D is uncertain. The CDR3 length is 13 residues. The germline V gene encodes CDR1 SQVTM and CDR2 ANQGSEA. The ends were cut back, 4 bases at V and 3 bases at J, with 12 bases in the middle. The CDR3 DNA sequence: TGCAGCGTTGTAAAGGGATGGGACTATGGCTACACCTTC. Translation: CSVVKGWDYGYTF.

This clonotype was recorded a few times. This rearrangement joins TRBV6-1 to TRBJ2-6; 9 bases are a match to TRBD1. The germline gives CDR1 MNHNS, CDR2 SASEGT. The length of the CDR3 is 17 residues. Germline trimming cut 7 bases from V and 0 bases from J; bases unmatched to any gene: 7. CDR3 residues: CASTTGQGRSGANVLTF. CDR3 in DNA: TGTGCCAGCACCACGGGACAGGGCCGCTCTGGGGCCAACGTCCTGACTTTC.

The CDR3 protein is CASSYGQSPKGETQYF. CDR3 in DNA: TGTGCCAGCAGTTACGGGCAGTCCCCAAAGGGGGAGACCCAGTACTTC. The chain couples TRBV6-5 to TRBJ2-5; perhaps TRBD1 as D (5 bases). The V end was cut by 2 bases, the J end by 5 bases, with 18 bases between. Germline V CDR1 and CDR2: MNHEY, SVGAGI. The CDR3 runs to 16 residues.

The CDR3 DNA is TGTGCCAGCAGGTTCCTAGCGGGGGAATCCAATGAGCAGTTCTTC. Residues: CASRFLAGESNEQFF. V gene TRBV3-1 combines with J gene TRBJ2-1, with 10 bases lining up with TRBD2. J was trimmed by 6 bases and V by 6 bases; bases with no gene match: 8. Germline values: CDR1 LGHDT, CDR2 YNNKEL (reference sequence). The CDR3 loop spans 15 amino acids.